Below, 13 T cell receptor beta chains from the same sample are listed, as sequenced in a study of shared clonotypes between healthy human individuals. Terminally differentiated effector memory CD45RA+ cells were left out of the naive CD8 fraction, which was CD45RO-negative and positively selected for CCR7. The repertoire was sequenced with immunoSEQ multiplex PCR; TCRdb's copy has only in-frame clones and lacks some. The data contain about 1,800,000 clones, about 95% of them singletons. Sample: naive CD8+ T cells sorted from blood. All receptors derive from a man aged 18 to 35 in good health.

The rearrangement joins TRBV30 to TRBJ2-5; D possibly uses TRBD1 or TRBD2 (5 bases each). Trimming removed 4 bases from V and 5 bases from J, with 20 bases in between. The CDR3 totals 15 residues. CDR1 GTSNPN and CDR2 SVGIG come from the germline V gene (reference sequence). Written as DNA, the CDR3 is TGTGCCTGGATCCCTCAGGGCGGGTCTGCGGAGACCCAGTACTTC. Translating gives CAWIPQGGSAETQYF.

The chain recombines TRBV27 with TRBJ2-1; no clear D. Germline CDR1 and CDR2: MNHEY and SMNVEV (reference sequence). V was trimmed by 6 bases and J by 0 bases, leaving 9 bases between them. The CDR3 is 14 residues long. The CDR3 nucleotides are TGTGCCAGCAGATTACAGAGCTCCTACAATGAGCAGTTCTTC. Residues: CASRLQSSYNEQFF.

The chain is built from TRBV28 and TRBJ1-2; D might be TRBD1 (6 bases). Germline V CDR1 and CDR2: MDHEN, SYDVKM. There are 12 residues in the CDR3. The CDR3, as DNA: TGTGGTACGAACAGGGACTATGAGGGCTACACCTTC. It is translated as CGTNRDYEGYTF.

V gene TRBV25-1 combines with J gene TRBJ2-5; D remains unclear. The germline V gene has CDR1 MGHDK and CDR2 SYGVNS. CDR3 length: 13 amino acids. V lost 3 bases to trimming and J lost 4 bases, with 9 bases between them. CDR3 loop: CASSEMGGETQYF. The CDR3 nucleotides are TGTGCCAGCAGTGAGATGGGTGGAGAGACCCAGTACTTC.

V gene TRBV5-6 combines with J gene TRBJ1-1; D possibly corresponds to TRBD1 (5 bases). The germline V gene encodes CDR1 SGHDT and CDR2 YYEEEE. The CDR3 sequence is 17 residues long. The ends were cut back, 5 bases at V and 4 bases at J, with 24 bases in the middle. This chain's CDR3 is CASSFRDGGWAGTEAFF. The CDR3 DNA reads as TGTGCCAGCAGTTTCCGGGACGGCGGCTGGGCGGGCACTGAAGCTTTCTTT.

This chain connects TRBV5-1 to TRBJ2-7; 16 nucleotides match TRBD2. The CDR3 is 16 amino acids. CDR1 is SGHRS, CDR2 YFSETQ, per germline. Trimming took 3 bases from V and 5 from J; bases not matched to a gene: 5. The CDR3 reads CASSWGLAGGSDEQYF. The CDR3 DNA reads as TGCGCCAGCAGCTGGGGACTAGCGGGAGGGAGCGACGAGCAGTACTTC.

V is TRBV6-5 and J is TRBJ2-7, with TRBD1 as a possible D gene (5 bases). V was shortened by 4 bases and J by 0 bases, with 10 bases between the two germline ends. Germline CDR1 reads MNHEY; CDR2 reads SVGAGI. The CDR3 is 14 residues long. CDR3 in DNA: TGTGCCAGCAGTTCCACAGGTCACTCCTACGAGCAGTACTTC. It codes for CASSSTGHSYEQYF.

The rearrangement joins TRBV4-2 to TRBJ2-7; either TRBD1 or TRBD2 may fit D (5 bases each). Between the trimmed V and J ends, which lost 4 bases and 3 bases, there was a span of 13 bases. Germline lookup yields CDR1 LGHNA and CDR2 YNFKEQ. The CDR3 is 14 residues long. CDR3 in DNA: TGTGCCAGCAGCCTAGGGGAGCAGATCTACGAGCAGTACTTC. As protein: CASSLGEQIYEQYF.

The rearrangement uses TRBV9 and TRBJ2-5, with D possibly being TRBD2 (6 bases). The CDR3 covers 15 residues. Germline V gene sequence: CDR1 SGDLS, CDR2 YYNGEE. Trimming stripped 0 bases from V and 0 bases from J, with 9 bases between. The CDR3 spells CASSVVPSDQETQYF. The CDR3 DNA sequence: TGTGCCAGCAGCGTAGTCCCTAGCGACCAAGAGACCCAGTACTTC.

This chain joins TRBV7-6 and TRBJ1-6; D unresolved. CDR3 length: 13 amino acids. V was shortened by 3 bases and J by 6 bases, with 6 bases between the two germline ends. CDR1 is SGHVS, CDR2 FNYEAQ, per germline. The CDR3 coding sequence is TGTGCCAGCAGCTTTAATAGTAATTCACCCCTCCACTTT. This codes for CASSFNSNSPLHF.

This clone was detected only a few times. The same CDR3 can be traced to other DNA sequences in this sample. In DNA, the CDR3 is TGTGCCAGCAGTTTTAGGGCAACCTACGAGCAGTACTTC. The encoded protein is CASSFRATYEQYF. V is TRBV27 and J is TRBJ2-7; D is ambiguous. This CDR3 has 13 residues. V lost 3 bases and J lost 2, with 8 bases in between. The germline CDR1 and CDR2 sequences are MNHEY and SMNVEV (reference sequence).

The V call is TRBV28, the J call TRBJ2-7, with a possible D match to TRBD1 (6 bases). The CDR3 runs 14 residues. The V and J ends lost 1 base and 7 bases respectively, with 14 bases between them. Germline V gene sequence: CDR1 MDHEN, CDR2 SYDVKM. The CDR3, as DNA: TGTGCCAGCAGTTTATTGCAGGGGAAAGGGGAGCAGTACTTC. Translated, it gives CASSLLQGKGEQYF.

The chain is built from TRBV7-6 and TRBJ2-1, with TRBD2 matching 11 bases. The V and J ends lost 1 base and 4 bases, in that order; junction bases with no gene match: 3. Germline CDR1 reads SGHVS; CDR2 reads FNYEAQ. The CDR3 contains 16 residues. CDR3 residues: CASSLGLAGSYNEQFF. CDR3 bases: TGTGCCAGCAGCTTAGGACTAGCGGGGTCTTACAATGAGCAGTTCTTC.